Listed below are T cell receptor beta chains from one sample, sequenced in a study of beta chain features in type 1 diabetes. Profiling relied on immunoSEQ multiplex PCR, and the TCRdb table lists in-frame clones only, not all of them. The sample yields 430,000 or so clones, more than 9.5% seen once. The sample taken for sequencing was naive CD4+ T cells from blood. The origin of the receptors is a woman aged 18-29 years in good health. Both conserved end residues are part of each CDR3. The size field is filled for only some rows; it gives once, few, many or a size class.

clone size,V gene,J gene,CDR3 protein
few,TRBV19,TRBJ1-5,CASSVTGGQPQHF
NA,TRBV21-1,TRBJ1-5,CASSRYVSNQPQHF
NA,TRBV7-9,TRBJ2-7,CASSFRGSYEQYF
few,TRBV11-3,TRBJ1-1,CASSLTGVYTEAFF
NA,TRBV29-1,TRBJ2-2,CSVDRDTGELFF
NA,TRBV29-1,TRBJ2-7,CSVEGWGRYYF
few,TRBV7-2,TRBJ2-4,CASSLGGRNRYF
few,TRBV5-6,TRBJ2-7,CASSFAHGYEQYF
few,TRBV5-1,TRBJ2-4,CASRSGTDALVQYF
NA,TRBV14,TRBJ1-2,CASSQYIYGYTF
few,TRBV15,TRBJ2-3,CATSRDIERDLSQRDTQYF
NA,TRBV5-6,TRBJ1-6,CASSSRQAKSSPLHF
NA,TRBV5-1,TRBJ2-2,CASSLAGQETGELFF
NA,TRBV7-9,TRBJ2-5,CASSLAGEGHQETQYF
few,TRBV29-1,TRBJ2-5,CSAARDRQETQYF
few,TRBV7-2,TRBJ2-6,CASSSAGANVLTF
NA,TRBV19,TRBJ1-1,CASSRTGRSTEAFF
NA,TRBV25-1,TRBJ1-4,CASSDGLREKLFF